This note documents a single T cell receptor (beta chain) sequence. Its antigen is undetermined. This sample stems from a study of CD8+ T cells in alopecia areata. Study observations and caveats: In scalp samples, resident alphabeta T cells of normal skin are also sequenced.

Once RNA had been extracted, it was reverse transcribed into cDNA to act as the sequencing template. Produced via immunoSEQ multiplex PCR; TCRdb's table is partial and in-frame only. The sample holds about 190,000 clones, 55% to 70% seen once. The treatment is: oral pan-JAK inhibitor, 5-10 mg twice daily. Alopecia areata patients provided lesional scalp punch biopsies and peripheral blood. Trimming removed 1 base at V and 0 bases at J, with 7 bases between. CDR1 and CDR2 (germline): SGDLS, YYNGEE. The CDR3 is 14 amino acids. The sample was CD4+ T cells sorted from blood, taken at week 4, from a patient treated with tofacitinib. This chain uses TRBV9 with TRBJ1-2; unclear D gene. The receptor was derived from a human donor with alopecia areata. CDR3 DNA sequence: TGTGCCAGCAGCGTAACAGCTGCTAACTATGGCTACACCTTC. This translates into CASSVTAANYGYTF.